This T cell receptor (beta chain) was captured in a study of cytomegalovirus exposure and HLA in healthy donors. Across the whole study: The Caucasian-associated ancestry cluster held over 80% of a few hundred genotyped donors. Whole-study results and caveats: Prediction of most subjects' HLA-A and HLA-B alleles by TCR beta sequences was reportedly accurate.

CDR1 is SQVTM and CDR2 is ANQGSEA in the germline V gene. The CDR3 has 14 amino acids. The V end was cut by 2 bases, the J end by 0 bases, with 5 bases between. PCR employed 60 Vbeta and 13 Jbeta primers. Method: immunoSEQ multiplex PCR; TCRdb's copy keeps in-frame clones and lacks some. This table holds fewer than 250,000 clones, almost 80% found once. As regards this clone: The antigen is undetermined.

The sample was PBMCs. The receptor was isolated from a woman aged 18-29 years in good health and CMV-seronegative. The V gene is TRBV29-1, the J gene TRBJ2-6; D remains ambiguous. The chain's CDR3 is CSVESRSGANVLTF. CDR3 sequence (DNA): TGCAGCGTTGAAAGCCGCTCTGGGGCCAACGTCCTGACTTTC.